One and the same sample provided the 21 T cell receptor beta chains below, sequenced in a study of T cell responses to AZD1222 COVID-19 vaccine. The repertoire was sequenced with immunoSEQ multiplex PCR; TCRdb's copy has only in-frame clones and lacks some. The table lists under 130,000 clones, about 92% of them singletons, with about 4.8% in the top ten. The sequences come from peripheral blood, collected on day 0 of AZD1222 vaccination. These receptors came from an adult in good health.

Remarks on this clone: One end of the junction fails to match germline, which may point to a read error. The chain uses TRBV30 and TRBJ2-7, with unresolved D. There are 14 residues in the CDR3. Germline V gene sequence: CDR1 GTSNPN, CDR2 SVGIG (reference sequence). CDR3 loop: CAWSVEDWGGEQCF. The CDR3 DNA sequence: TGTGCCTGGAGTGTAGAAGATTGGGGTGGCGAGCAGTGCTTC.

This clone was recorded a few times. The rearrangement joins TRBV20-1 to TRBJ2-7; 7 nucleotides line up with TRBD1. Germline CDR1 and CDR2: DFQATT and SNEGSKA (reference sequence). Germline trimming cut 3 bases from V and 3 bases from J; bases unmatched to any gene: 8. This CDR3 has 14 amino acids. The CDR3 sequence is CSASGVTGDYEQYF. In nucleotides, the CDR3 is TGCAGTGCTAGTGGGGTAACAGGGGACTACGAGCAGTACTTC.

The V gene is TRBV10-3, the J gene TRBJ2-7; 8 bases fit TRBD1. V shed 3 bases and J 6 bases; nucleotides not matched to a gene: 7. This CDR3 comprises 14 residues. The germline CDR1 and CDR2 sequences are ENHRY and SYGVKD. CDR3: CAISDRTGSAEQYF. CDR3 nucleotides: TGTGCCATCAGTGATAGGACAGGGTCGGCCGAGCAGTACTTC.

The CDR3 sequence is CASGASGLGTQYF. The CDR3 bases are TGTGCCAGCGGGGCTAGCGGGTTGGGGACCCAGTACTTC. The chain links TRBV5-8 to TRBJ2-5; TRBD2 matches at 8 bases. The CDR3 consists of 13 residues. Trimming cost V 7 bases and J 7 bases; bases outside gene matches: 9. The germline V gene encodes CDR1 SGHTS and CDR2 YDEGEE.

The rearrangement uses TRBV2 and TRBJ1-4; TRBD1 might be the D (6 bases). Germline values: CDR1 SNHLY, CDR2 FYNNEI. Trimming shortened V by 2 bases and J by 8 bases, and 15 bases separated the two germline ends. The CDR3 runs 15 residues. The CDR3 loop is CASSELGGGGEKLFF. The CDR3 DNA follows: TGTGCCAGCAGTGAATTGGGGGGCGGAGGAGAAAAACTGTTTTTT.

The chain employs TRBV28 and TRBJ2-1; D not certain. Germline V gene lookup returns CDR1 MDHEN and CDR2 SYDVKM. Trimming pared 6 bases from V and 5 bases from J, leaving 14 bases between. The CDR3 is made up of 14 amino acids. The CDR3 DNA is TGTGCCAGCAGCCGACAATACCCTGACAATGAGCAGTTCTTC. This translates into CASSRQYPDNEQFF.

The rearrangement links TRBV7-2 to TRBJ2-7; D is unresolved. The CDR3 loop spans 14 amino acids. V was cut by 3 bases and J by 0 bases, with 9 bases left in between. CDR1 is SGHTA and CDR2 is FQGNSA in the germline V gene. CDR3 sequence reads: CASSFFWDSYEQYF. The CDR3 nucleotides read TGTGCCAGCAGCTTCTTCTGGGACTCCTACGAGCAGTACTTC.

This clone was recorded once. V and J are TRBV6-5 and TRBJ1-4; tentative D call: TRBD1 (5 bases). The CDR3 sequence is 15 residues long. Germline lookup yields CDR1 MNHEY and CDR2 SVGAGI. V shed 5 bases and J shed 7 bases, with 17 bases lying between them. CDR3 sequence reads: CASSRDSDGSEKLFF. In DNA form, the CDR3 reads TGTGCCAGCAGTCGAGACAGCGATGGGAGTGAAAAACTGTTTTTT.

This chain connects TRBV27 to TRBJ1-5; maybe TRBD1 (5 bases). Deletions cut 5 bases from V and 3 bases from J, with 11 bases between. Germline V gives CDR1 MNHEY, CDR2 SMNVEV (reference sequence). This CDR3 region has 14 residues. Written as DNA, the CDR3 is TGTGCCAGCAGTACAGGACCCTACAATCAGCCCCAGCATTTT. This sequence encodes CASSTGPYNQPQHF.

V gene TRBV7-2 combines with J gene TRBJ2-3, with TRBD1 as a possible D gene (5 bases). The CDR3 has 17 amino acids. The ends were cut back, 7 bases at V and 2 bases at J, with 22 bases in the middle. CDR1 is SGHTA, CDR2 FQGNSA, per germline. This CDR3 reads CASTFAVGAQSTDTQYF. For the CDR3, the DNA is TGTGCCAGCACCTTCGCAGTTGGGGCCCAATCCACAGATACGCAGTATTTT.

V and J are TRBV2 and TRBJ1-5; D may be TRBD1 (6 bases). The V end lost 3 bases, the J end lost 7 bases, and 13 bases lay between the germline ends. This CDR3 contains 14 residues. Germline V gene sequence: CDR1 SNHLY, CDR2 FYNNEI. This CDR3 is CASSEGGGAQPQHF. DNA of the CDR3: TGTGCCAGCAGTGAGGGTGGGGGGGCGCAGCCCCAGCATTTT.

The chain is built from TRBV11-2 and TRBJ2-1, with no clear D. Germline loops: CDR1 SGHAT, CDR2 FQNNGV. Trimming pared 9 bases from V and 5 bases from J, leaving 14 bases between. The CDR3 runs 13 residues. The CDR3 protein is CASRPIGNNEQFF. In nucleotides, the CDR3 is TGTGCCAGTCGGCCAATCGGCAACAATGAGCAGTTCTTC.

This clone appeared a few times. The chain combines TRBV2 with TRBJ2-7, with D possibly being TRBD2 (7 bases). CDR1 and CDR2 from the germline V gene are SNHLY and FYNNEI. The CDR3 length is 15 residues. With 2 bases removed from V and 6 bases from J, the gap between germline ends came to 17 bases. The CDR3 here is CASSEYPRGALEQYF. CDR3 in DNA: TGTGCCAGCAGTGAATACCCTCGGGGGGCCCTCGAGCAGTACTTC. Filled out from reference TRBV2 and TRBJ2-7, the complete variable domain reads EPEVTQTPSHQVTQMGQEVILRCVPISNHLYFYWYRQILGQKVEFLVSFYNNEISEKSEIFDDQFSVERPDGSNFTLKIRSTKLEDSAMYFCASSEYPRGALEQYFGPGTRLTVT.

The chain combines TRBV7-9 with TRBJ1-1; no clear D. V was cut by 2 bases and J by 1 base, with 5 bases left in between. Per germline, CDR1 SEHNR and CDR2 FQNEAQ (reference sequence). The CDR3 runs 13 residues. DNA for the CDR3: TGTGCCAGCAGCTTACAGACGAACACTGAAGCTTTCTTT. It codes for CASSLQTNTEAFF.

This clone turned up a few times. This rearrangement joins TRBV21-1 to TRBJ1-1; the tabulated D call, TRBD1, remains unverified against the DNA. TRBV21-1 is classified as a pseudogene. The CDR3 spans 16 residues. CDR3 in amino acids: CASSHARDRGNTEAFF. CDR3 DNA sequence: TGTGCCAGCAGCCACGCCCGGGACAGGGGGAACACTGAAGCTTTCTTT.

Here the CDR3 DNA reads TGCGCCAGCAGCCAACACGACAGGAGCCGCCCCTACACCTTC. It codes for CASSQHDRSRPYTF. V and J are TRBV5-1 and TRBJ1-2; D possibly corresponds to TRBD1 (6 bases). The CDR3 is 14 amino acids. Looked up from germline, CDR1 is SGHRS and CDR2 is YFSETQ. The V end lost 4 bases, the J end lost 10 bases, and 20 bases lay between the germline ends.

The genes are TRBV7-3 and TRBJ1-1, with 8 nucleotides matching TRBD1. V shed 4 bases, J shed 3 bases, and the junction held 4 bases outside the gene matches. Germline V gene lookup returns CDR1 SGHTA and CDR2 FQGTGA. The length of the CDR3 is 14 residues. The DNA of the CDR3 is TGTGCCAGCAGCTCGACAGGGGCAGACACTGAAGCTTTCTTT. Translating it yields CASSSTGADTEAFF.

The chain recombines TRBV5-1 with TRBJ2-2; D unclear. Trimming took 0 bases from V and 0 from J, leaving 9 bases between them. This CDR3 contains 16 residues. Germline CDR1 and CDR2: SGHRS and YFSETQ. The CDR3 DNA reads TGCGCCAGCAGCTTGGGAGTGACCTCGAACACCGGGGAGCTGTTTTTT. This translates into CASSLGVTSNTGELFF. The whole variable domain, filled in from reference TRBV5-1 and TRBJ2-2, reads KAGVTQTPRYLIKTRGQQVTLSCSPISGHRSVSWYQQTPGQGLQFLFEYFSETQRNKGNFPGRFSGRQFSNSRSEMNVSTLELGDSALYLCASSLGVTSNTGELFFGEGSRLTVL.

This clone has just one count. This rearrangement joins TRBV18 to TRBJ2-7, with 11 bases identical to TRBD2. There are 15 residues in the CDR3. J gave up 3 bases and V 5 bases, and 6 bases lay outside the gene matches. From germline, CDR1 is KGHSH and CDR2 LQKENI. CDR3 DNA sequence: TGTGCCAGCTCAAGAACTAGCGGGGGTAACTACGAGCAGTACTTC. Its translation: CASSRTSGGNYEQYF.

As to this clone: At one end the junction does not follow the germline gene, possibly because of a read error. This chain uses TRBV6-5 with TRBJ1-2, with a possible D match to TRBD1 (5 bases). The CDR3 is made up of 12 amino acids. Germline loops: CDR1 MNHEY, CDR2 SVGAGI. The CDR3 here is CASSYSRGSPLF. The DNA of the CDR3 is TGTGCCAGCAGTTACTCGAGGGGCAGCCCGCTCTTC.

The chain is built from TRBV7-9 and TRBJ1-4; D gene ambiguous. The V gene lost 9 bases and the J gene lost 8 bases, with 16 bases spanning the gap. CDR3 length: 13 amino acids. CDR1 SEHNR and CDR2 FQNEAQ come from the germline V gene (reference sequence). CDR3 amino acids: CASSLGHREKLFF. CDR3 nucleotides: TGTGCCAGTTCCCTGGGTCACCGGGAAAAACTGTTTTTT.